This section outlines one T cell receptor (beta chain) sequence together with its context. Antigen: not known. An end of the junction does not agree with germline; a read error may underlie this. The sample originates from a study of cytomegalovirus exposure and HLA in healthy donors. The study, taken as a whole, reports: Association of approximately 16,000 TCR beta sequences with HLA alleles was found at 0.05 false discovery rate in a later analysis. Rates of TCR association differed by HLA locus in a later analysis, with DRB1 highest and HLA-C lowest.

PCR employed 60 Vbeta and 13 Jbeta primers. Profiling relied on immunoSEQ multiplex PCR, and the TCRdb table lists in-frame clones only, not all of them. This sample has around 130,000 clones, with around 76% found just once. The CDR3 is 11 residues long. Germline V lookup: CDR1 MNHEY, CDR2 SVGAGI. The genes are TRBV6-5 and TRBJ1-2; the D is unclear. The sequenced sample was PBMCs. This receptor was identified in a woman aged 50 to 60 in good health and CMV-seronegative. CDR3 nucleotides: TGTGCCAGCAGTTCCGACTATGGCTACCCCTTC. Its translation: CASSSDYGYPF.